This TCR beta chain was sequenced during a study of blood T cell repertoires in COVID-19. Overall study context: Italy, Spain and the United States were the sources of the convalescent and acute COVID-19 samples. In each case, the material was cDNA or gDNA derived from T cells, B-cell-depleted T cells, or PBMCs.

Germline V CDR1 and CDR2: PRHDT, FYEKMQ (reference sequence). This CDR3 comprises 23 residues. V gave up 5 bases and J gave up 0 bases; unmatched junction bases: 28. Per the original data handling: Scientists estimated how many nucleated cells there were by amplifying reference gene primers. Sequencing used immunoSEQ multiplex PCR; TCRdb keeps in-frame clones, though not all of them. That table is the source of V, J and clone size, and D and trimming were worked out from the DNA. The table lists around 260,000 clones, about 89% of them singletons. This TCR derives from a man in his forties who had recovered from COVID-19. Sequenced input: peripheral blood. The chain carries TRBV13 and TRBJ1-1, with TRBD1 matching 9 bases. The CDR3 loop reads CASSILLGQGFREGRSLNTEAFF. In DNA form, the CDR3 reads TGTGCCAGCAGCATCCTGTTGGGACAGGGTTTTAGGGAGGGTCGGTCGTTGAACACTGAAGCTTTCTTT.